The rows below give T cell receptor beta chains drawn from one sample of a study of T cell responses to AZD1222 COVID-19 vaccine. Repertoires were generated with immunoSEQ multiplex PCR, while TCRdb's copy carries only in-frame clones and drops some. This sample carries some 130,000 clones, around 93% of them seen once, and the ten largest clones take around 2.7%. Here the sequenced sample was peripheral blood, taken on day 0 of AZD1222 vaccination. The source is an adult in good health. The CDR3 runs from the conserved cysteine through the conserved F or W. D genes are given only for firm matches. A row's size may be missing; if present it is once, few, many or a size class.

CDR3nt: TGTGCCAGCAGCCCTGGACAGGGTACCGCCATATATTTT; CDR3aa: CASSPGQGTAIYF; d_gene: TRBD1; abundance: few; v_gene: TRBV7-8; j_gene: TRBJ1-3
CDR3nt: TGTGCCAGCAGTGAATCGGGCAGTATCTATGGCTACACCTTC; CDR3aa: CASSESGSIYGYTF; d_gene: .; abundance: .; v_gene: TRBV2; j_gene: TRBJ1-2
CDR3nt: TGTTCGGACAGGACGGTCACAGATACGCAGTATTTT; CDR3aa: CSDRTVTDTQYF; d_gene: TRBD1; abundance: once; v_gene: TRBV25-1; j_gene: TRBJ2-3
CDR3nt: TGTGCCAGTACCCCGGGACAGGGTTATAGCAATCAGCCCCAGCATTTT; CDR3aa: CASTPGQGYSNQPQHF; d_gene: TRBD1; abundance: .; v_gene: TRBV19; j_gene: TRBJ1-5
CDR3nt: TGTGCCAGCAGTTACAATGAAGAGACTGAAGCTTTCTTT; CDR3aa: CASSYNEETEAFF; d_gene: .; abundance: .; v_gene: TRBV6-5; j_gene: TRBJ1-1
CDR3nt: TGTGCCAGCAGCTTAGATCTGCAGGGCGGGACTGAAGCTTTCTTT; CDR3aa: CASSLDLQGGTEAFF; d_gene: .; abundance: .; v_gene: TRBV7-2; j_gene: TRBJ1-1
CDR3nt: TGTGCCTGGAGGGGGACAGGGGGCGGTAATTCACCCCTCCACTTT; CDR3aa: CAWRGTGGGNSPLHF; d_gene: TRBD1; abundance: .; v_gene: TRBV30; j_gene: TRBJ1-6
CDR3nt: TGTGCCAGCAGCCCCGGGGACAGGGAACGCTACACCTTC; CDR3aa: CASSPGDRERYTF; d_gene: TRBD1; abundance: .; v_gene: TRBV9; j_gene: TRBJ1-2
CDR3nt: TGTGCCAGCAGGAGGACAGGCCCCCAAGAGACCCAGTACTTC; CDR3aa: CASRRTGPQETQYF; d_gene: TRBD1; abundance: .; v_gene: TRBV7-8; j_gene: TRBJ2-5
CDR3nt: TGCGCCAGCAGCTTGGGAGGGACCCGTTCTTCCGGGGAGCTGTTTTTT; CDR3aa: CASSLGGTRSSGELFF; d_gene: .; abundance: .; v_gene: TRBV5-1; j_gene: TRBJ2-2
CDR3nt: TGTGCCAGCAGCTCACTAGATAAAAGACACTACGAGCAGTACTTC; CDR3aa: CASSSLDKRHYEQYF; d_gene: .; abundance: .; v_gene: TRBV11-2; j_gene: TRBJ2-7
CDR3nt: TGTGCCAGCAGTTTATACGCATCCGCGGGAGGGAACTACGAGCAGTACTTC; CDR3aa: CASSLYASAGGNYEQYF; d_gene: TRBD2; abundance: once; v_gene: TRBV28; j_gene: TRBJ2-7
CDR3nt: TGTGCCAGCAGCATCGGCCTAACAGATACGCAGTATTTT; CDR3aa: CASSIGLTDTQYF; d_gene: .; abundance: .; v_gene: TRBV7-9; j_gene: TRBJ2-3
CDR3nt: TGTGCCAGCCTCAGGAGCGGGGGGTTCACAGATACGCAGTATTTT; CDR3aa: CASLRSGGFTDTQYF; d_gene: TRBD2; abundance: .; v_gene: TRBV7-9; j_gene: TRBJ2-3
CDR3nt: TGTGCCAGCACTCCCCCACCCGGGACCACACAAGAGACCCAGTACTTC; CDR3aa: CASTPPPGTTQETQYF; d_gene: .; abundance: .; v_gene: TRBV28; j_gene: TRBJ2-5
CDR3nt: TGTGCCAGCAGCTTAGGGGTAGCTTGGACCTACGAGCAGTACTTC; CDR3aa: CASSLGVAWTYEQYF; d_gene: .; abundance: once; v_gene: TRBV11-2; j_gene: TRBJ2-7
CDR3nt: TGCGCCAGCAGCCAAGATTGGGAGACAGGGGGCACTGAAGCTTTCTTT; CDR3aa: CASSQDWETGGTEAFF; d_gene: TRBD1; abundance: .; v_gene: TRBV4-1; j_gene: TRBJ1-1
CDR3nt: TGTGCCAGCAGCACTGGTCTAGGATTCTACGAGCAGTACTTC; CDR3aa: CASSTGLGFYEQYF; d_gene: .; abundance: .; v_gene: TRBV11-3; j_gene: TRBJ2-7
CDR3nt: TGTGCCAGCTCACCCCCTTCTAGGGATACGCAGTATTTT; CDR3aa: CASSPPSRDTQYF; d_gene: .; abundance: .; v_gene: TRBV18; j_gene: TRBJ2-3
CDR3nt: TGTGCCATCGACAACAGGCGGAACTACAATGAGCAGTTCTTC; CDR3aa: CAIDNRRNYNEQFF; d_gene: .; abundance: .; v_gene: TRBV10-3; j_gene: TRBJ2-1
CDR3nt: TGTGCCAGCAGCTTATCCGACAGGAACACTGAAGCTTTCTTT; CDR3aa: CASSLSDRNTEAFF; d_gene: .; abundance: .; v_gene: TRBV11-2; j_gene: TRBJ1-1
CDR3nt: TGTGCCAGCAGGGTAGGGGGGACTGAAGCTTTCTTT; CDR3aa: CASRVGGTEAFF; d_gene: .; abundance: few; v_gene: TRBV2; j_gene: TRBJ1-1
CDR3nt: TGCGCCAGCAGGGGGTCAGGGACATCCTCGCAGTATTTT; CDR3aa: CASRGSGTSSQYF; d_gene: .; abundance: once; v_gene: TRBV10-1; j_gene: TRBJ2-3
CDR3nt: TGTGCCAGTTCGGTCCCGGGCCGGCCCCAGCATTTT; CDR3aa: CASSVPGRPQHF; d_gene: .; abundance: .; v_gene: TRBV28; j_gene: TRBJ1-5
CDR3nt: TGTGCCAGCAGTTACGATTGGGACAGGGGCGGCTACGAGCAGTACTTC; CDR3aa: CASSYDWDRGGYEQYF; d_gene: TRBD1; abundance: .; v_gene: TRBV6-2/TRBV6-3; j_gene: TRBJ2-7
CDR3nt: TGCGCCAGCAGGGGGGCGGGGAACACTGAAGCTTTCTTT; CDR3aa: CASRGAGNTEAFF; d_gene: .; abundance: .; v_gene: TRBV5-1; j_gene: TRBJ1-1